The rows below give T cell receptor beta chains drawn from one sample of a study of T cell changes during pregnancy in multiple sclerosis. The table came from immunoSEQ multiplex PCR; TCRdb's copy has only in-frame clones and leaves some out. Altogether about 110,000 clones are present, roughly 90% being singletons, with the ten largest covering around 0.8%. The material sequenced was peripheral blood, taken in the third trimester of pregnancy. Receptors were obtained from a female donor in good health, enrolled as a control in a pregnancy study. The CDR3 runs from the conserved cysteine through the conserved F or W. A D gene is named only where the DNA matches it firmly. Some rows have no size entry. The others give once, few or many, or a class for an expanded clone.

V gene	clone size	D gene	J gene	CDR3 length	CDR3 protein	CDR3 DNA
TRBV7-9	NA	NA	TRBJ2-3	15	CASSLLGGSTDTQYF	TGTGCCAGCAGCTTACTGGGGGGTAGCACAGATACGCAGTATTTT
TRBV9	NA	NA	TRBJ2-7	15	CASSPTGTNIYEQYF	TGTGCCAGCAGCCCAACCGGGACAAATATCTACGAGCAGTACTTC
TRBV30	NA	NA	TRBJ1-2	11	CACLITRGYTF	TGTGCCTGCCTGATAACGCGGGGCTACACCTTC
TRBV5-4	NA	TRBD1	TRBJ1-4	15	CASSLGDRDEEKLFF	TGTGCCAGCAGCTTGGGGGACAGGGACGAGGAAAAACTGTTTTTT
TRBV13	NA	NA	TRBJ2-1	17	CASSLGRWGGLNNEQFF	TGTGCCAGCAGCTTAGGCCGATGGGGGGGGCTTAACAATGAGCAGTTCTTC
TRBV5-1	NA	TRBD1	TRBJ2-2	15	CASSDRVSDTGELFF	TGCGCCAGCAGCGACAGGGTTTCGGACACCGGGGAGCTGTTTTTT
TRBV7-2	NA	NA	TRBJ2-3	14	CASSQGAGPDTQYF	TGTGCCAGCAGCCAAGGCGCGGGCCCAGATACGCAGTATTTT
TRBV27	NA	TRBD1	TRBJ1-2	14	CASSLGQGANGYTF	TGTGCCAGCAGTTTGGGACAGGGGGCCAATGGCTACACCTTC
TRBV4-1	NA	NA	TRBJ1-1	14	CASSQAGADTEAFF	TGCGCCAGCAGCCAGGCGGGCGCGGACACTGAAGCTTTCTTT
TRBV4-3	NA	TRBD2	TRBJ2-7	15	CASSQSGLAGEEQYF	TGCGCCAGCAGCCAATCAGGGCTAGCGGGGGAAGAGCAGTACTTC
TRBV2	once	TRBD1	TRBJ2-3	14	CASRNRGPTDTQYF	TGTGCCAGCAGAAACAGGGGACCCACAGATACGCAGTATTTT
TRBV6-1	NA	TRBD1	TRBJ1-5	17	CASSEGYTGGGGQPQHF	TGTGCCAGCAGCGAAGGGTATACAGGGGGCGGAGGGCAGCCCCAGCATTTT
TRBV7-3	NA	NA	TRBJ2-1	14	CASSAGRGYNEQFF	TGTGCCAGCAGCGCGGGCAGGGGATACAATGAGCAGTTCTTC
TRBV7-2	NA	NA	TRBJ1-1	16	CASNLGGQGAIAEAFF	TGTGCCAGCAACTTGGGAGGTCAGGGTGCAATTGCTGAAGCTTTCTTT
TRBV19	NA	NA	TRBJ2-2	15	CASSIDRGLAGELFF	TGTGCCAGTAGTATAGATAGGGGGTTGGCCGGGGAGCTGTTTTTT
TRBV5-1	NA	TRBD2	TRBJ2-1	15	CASSLGGGGYNEQFF	TGCGCCAGCAGCTTAGGAGGCGGGGGGTACAATGAGCAGTTCTTC
TRBV2	NA	TRBD1	TRBJ1-5	15	CASEEDRGWNQPQHF	TGTGCCAGCGAAGAGGACAGGGGGTGGAATCAGCCCCAGCATTTT
TRBV5-4	NA	TRBD1	TRBJ2-7	15	CASTATGTGTYEQYF	TGTGCCAGCACCGCAACCGGGACAGGAACCTACGAGCAGTACTTC
TRBV7-2	NA	TRBD1	TRBJ2-5	15	CASRRDRGTQETQYF	TGTGCCAGCCGCCGGGACAGGGGGACCCAAGAGACCCAGTACTTC
TRBV6-5	NA	NA	TRBJ1-1	13	CASSYRQNTEAFF	TGTGCCAGCAGTTACCGACAGAACACTGAAGCTTTCTTT
TRBV11-2	once	NA	TRBJ2-1	15	CASRSGYRSYNEQFF	TGTGCCAGCAGATCAGGGTACAGGTCCTACAATGAGCAGTTCTTC
TRBV30	NA	TRBD1	TRBJ1-4	14	CAWIRAGGNEKLFF	TGTGCCTGGATTAGGGCAGGGGGGAATGAAAAACTGTTTTTT
TRBV30	NA	NA	TRBJ1-2	14	CAWSPGRDSYGYTF	TGTGCCTGGAGCCCCGGCAGGGATTCCTATGGCTACACCTTC
TRBV7-9	NA	TRBD1	TRBJ1-3	16	CASSPGTGEVGNTIYF	TGTGCCAGCAGCCCAGGGACAGGGGAAGTGGGAAACACCATATATTTT
TRBV9	NA	NA	TRBJ1-2	10	CASSPRCYTF	TGTGCCAGCAGCCCTCGGTGCTACACCTTC